This T cell receptor beta chain appears in the sequencing data of a study of blood T cell repertoires in COVID-19. Study at large: Sources were T cells, B-cell-depleted T cells, or PBMCs; the material itself was cDNA or gDNA.

Per the authors' pipeline: Amplified reference gene primers provided the basis for estimating nucleated cell counts. Using immunoSEQ multiplex PCR, the repertoire was profiled, and TCRdb retains in-frame clones only, with some absent. V and J calls and clone size come straight from that table; D and trimming were deduced from the DNA. The sample yields approximately 230,000 clones, nearly 90% seen once. The ends were cut back, 6 bases at V and 5 bases at J, with 16 bases in the middle. Germline V gene data show CDR1 as MNHEY and CDR2 as SVGAGI. There are 14 residues in the CDR3. The source is a young man with active or convalescent COVID-19. The sample consisted of peripheral blood. This chain joins TRBV6-5 and TRBJ1-2, with D tentatively TRBD1 (5 bases). The DNA of the CDR3 is TGTGCCAGCAGCCTGGATCCGGGGGGGTATGGCTACACCTTC. This sequence encodes CASSLDPGGYGYTF.